One sample yielded the 6 T cell receptor beta chains listed below, sequenced in a study of shared clonotypes between healthy human individuals. The assay was immunoSEQ multiplex PCR, and TCRdb's table has in-frame clones only and misses some. Of about 980,000 clones listed, 60% to 85% are singletons. Sample: memory CD4+ T cells sorted from blood. The subset here: CD45RA-negative fraction. The receptors here all came from a young man in good health.

The chain links TRBV11-3 to TRBJ1-2; unclear D gene. CDR3 size: 16 residues. Germline V gene data show CDR1 as SGHNT and CDR2 as YENEEA. V lost 5 bases, J lost 8 bases, and 24 bases lay in between. CDR3 protein: CASSPPFGGRDLGYTF. DNA of the CDR3: TGTGCCAGCAGCCCCCCCTTTGGAGGGCGCGATCTCGGCTACACCTTC.

This rearrangement joins TRBV5-1 to TRBJ2-5; 7 nucleotides line up with TRBD1. Losses at the gene ends were 3 bases for V and 7 bases for J; bases not matched to a gene: 6. The CDR3 totals 13 residues. Per germline, CDR1 SGHRS and CDR2 YFSETQ. The DNA for the CDR3 is TGCGCCAGCAGCTATGACAGGGCGTGGACCCAGTACTTC. Protein sequence: CASSYDRAWTQYF.

This clone showed up just once. The V and J genes are TRBV7-6 and TRBJ2-3, with D maybe TRBD1 (6 bases). The CDR3 runs to 15 residues. The germline V gene has CDR1 SGHVS and CDR2 FNYEAQ. Between the trimmed V and J ends, which lost 5 bases and 4 bases, there was a span of 16 bases. The CDR3 is CASSPQQGGPDTQYF. The CDR3 DNA sequence: TGTGCCAGCAGCCCTCAACAGGGTGGTCCAGATACGCAGTATTTT.

Details on this clone: Other DNA sequences in this specimen translate into the identical CDR3. The chain recombines TRBV18 with TRBJ2-1; 8 bases map to TRBD2. The CDR3 is 15 amino acids. Germline lookup yields CDR1 KGHSH and CDR2 LQKENI. V lost 3 bases, J lost 4 bases, and 5 bases stayed unmatched. The CDR3 sequence is CASSPSASGYNEQFF. CDR3 DNA: TGTGCCAGCTCACCGTCAGCTAGCGGGTACAATGAGCAGTTCTTC.

The chain joins TRBV2 to TRBJ2-3; TRBD2 might be the D (5 bases). Germline V gene sequence: CDR1 SNHLY, CDR2 FYNNEI. V lost 4 bases and J 7 bases, leaving 21 bases between the germline ends. There are 16 residues in the CDR3. The CDR3, as DNA: TGTGCCAGCAGTGTTCTGAAGCGGTCGTTAGGATATACGCAGTATTTT. Encoded protein: CASSVLKRSLGYTQYF.

This clone was seen at least ten times. The V gene is TRBV9, the J gene TRBJ1-6; TRBD1 matches 7 bases. Germline lookup yields CDR1 SGDLS and CDR2 YYNGEE. J was trimmed by 10 bases and V by 2 bases; bases with no gene match: 12. CDR3 length: 16 residues. The CDR3, as DNA: TGTGCCAGCAGCGTCACAGGGGATCGGGCTGGGTCACCCCTCCACTTT. This sequence encodes CASSVTGDRAGSPLHF.